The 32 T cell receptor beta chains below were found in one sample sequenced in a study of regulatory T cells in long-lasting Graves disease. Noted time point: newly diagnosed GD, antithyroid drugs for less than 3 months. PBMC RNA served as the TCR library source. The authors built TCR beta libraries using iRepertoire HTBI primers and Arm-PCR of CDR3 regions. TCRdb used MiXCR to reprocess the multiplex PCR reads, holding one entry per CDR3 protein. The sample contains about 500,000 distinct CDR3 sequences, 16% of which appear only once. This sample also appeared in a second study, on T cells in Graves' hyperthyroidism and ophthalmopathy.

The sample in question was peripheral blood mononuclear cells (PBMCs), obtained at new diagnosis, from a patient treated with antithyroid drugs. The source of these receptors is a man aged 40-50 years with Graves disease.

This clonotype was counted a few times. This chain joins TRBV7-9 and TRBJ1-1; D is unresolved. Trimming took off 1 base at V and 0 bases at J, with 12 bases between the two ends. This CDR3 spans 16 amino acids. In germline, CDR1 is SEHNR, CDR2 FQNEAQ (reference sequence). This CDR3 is CASSLVGKIMNTEAFF. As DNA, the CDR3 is TGTGCCAGCAGCTTAGTGGGGAAGATAATGAACACTGAAGCTTTCTTT. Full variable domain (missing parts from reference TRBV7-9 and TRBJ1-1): DTGVSQNPRHKITKRGQNVTFRCDPISEHNRLYWYRQTLGQGPEFLTYFQNEAQLEKSRLLSDRFSAERPKGSFSTLEIQRTEQGDSAMYLCASSLVGKIMNTEAFFGQGTRLTVV.

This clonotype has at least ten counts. CDR3 bases: TGTGCCAGCGTCCGACAGGGGGACGTCAATGAGCAGTTCTTC. It is translated as CASVRQGDVNEQFF. This chain links TRBV18 with TRBJ2-1; 9 nucleotides line up with TRBD1. In germline, CDR1 is KGHSH, CDR2 LQKENI. The ends lost 8 bases at V and 6 bases at J; junction bases unmatched: 8. The CDR3 consists of 14 residues.

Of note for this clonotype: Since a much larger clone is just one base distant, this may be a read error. The CDR3 nucleotides are TGTGCCAGCAGCTTTAGGTGGGGGGCCTACGAGCAGTACTTC. Translated: CASSFRWGAYEQYF. The chain employs TRBV7-2 and TRBJ2-7; possible D gene TRBD2, 6 bases. The germline V gene encodes CDR1 SGHTA and CDR2 FQGNSA. The CDR3 has 14 amino acids. V lost 3 bases and J lost 2, with 11 bases in between.

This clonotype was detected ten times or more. The CDR3 spells CASSRLGTSGRAGDTQYF. In DNA form, the CDR3 reads TGCGCCAGCAGCCGGCTGGGGACTAGCGGGAGGGCTGGAGATACGCAGTATTTT. This chain joins TRBV5-1 and TRBJ2-3, with TRBD2 matching 16 bases. The CDR3 runs 18 residues. The junction had 10 bases not matched to a gene; V was cut back by 4 bases and J by 5 bases. In germline, CDR1 is SGHRS, CDR2 YFSETQ.

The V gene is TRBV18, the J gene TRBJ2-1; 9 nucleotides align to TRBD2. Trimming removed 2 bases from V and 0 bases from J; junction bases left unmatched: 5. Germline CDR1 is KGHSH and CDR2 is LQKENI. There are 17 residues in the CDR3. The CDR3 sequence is CASSPRLAADSYNEQFF. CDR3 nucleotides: TGTGCCAGCTCACCAAGACTAGCGGCCGACTCCTACAATGAGCAGTTCTTC.

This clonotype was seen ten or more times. The CDR3: CASRGDSTYNEQFF. The CDR3 DNA is TGTGCCAGCAGGGGGGACTCCACCTACAATGAGCAGTTCTTC. The genes are TRBV2 and TRBJ2-1, with a tentative D call TRBD2 (6 bases). Trimming shortened V by 6 bases and J by 2 bases, and 11 bases separated the two germline ends. CDR1 and CDR2 from the germline V gene are SNHLY and FYNNEI. This CDR3 contains 14 residues.

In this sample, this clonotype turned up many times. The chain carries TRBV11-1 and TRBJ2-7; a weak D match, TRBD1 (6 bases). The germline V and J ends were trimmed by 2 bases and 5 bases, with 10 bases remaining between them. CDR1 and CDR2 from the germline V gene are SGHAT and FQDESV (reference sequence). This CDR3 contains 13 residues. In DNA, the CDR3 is TGTGCCAGCAGCTTACAGGGGTTGAACGAGCAGTACTTC. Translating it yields CASSLQGLNEQYF.

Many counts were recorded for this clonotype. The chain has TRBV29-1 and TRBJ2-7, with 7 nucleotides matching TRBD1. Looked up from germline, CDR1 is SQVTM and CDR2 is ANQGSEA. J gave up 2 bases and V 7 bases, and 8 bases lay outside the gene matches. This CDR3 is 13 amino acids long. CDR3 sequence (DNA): TGCAGCGCCGGGACAGTGGGCCCCTACGAGCAGTACTTC. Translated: CSAGTVGPYEQYF.

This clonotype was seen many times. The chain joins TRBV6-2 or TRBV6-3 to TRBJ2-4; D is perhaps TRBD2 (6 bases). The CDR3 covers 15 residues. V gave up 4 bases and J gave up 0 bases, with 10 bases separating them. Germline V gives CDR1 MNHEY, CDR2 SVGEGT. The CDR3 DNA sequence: TGTGCCAGCAGTTCAGGCGGGATAGCCAAAAACATTCAGTACTTC. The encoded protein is CASSSGGIAKNIQYF.

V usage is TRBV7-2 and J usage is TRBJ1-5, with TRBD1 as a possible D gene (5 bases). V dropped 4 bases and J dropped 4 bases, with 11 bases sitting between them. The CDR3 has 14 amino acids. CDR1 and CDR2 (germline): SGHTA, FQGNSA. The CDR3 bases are TGTGCCAGCAGCTACGGGGGGGGGAATCAGCCCCAGCATTTT. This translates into CASSYGGGNQPQHF.

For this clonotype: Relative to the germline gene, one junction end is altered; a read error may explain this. The CDR3 loop reads CTSSFSGASDNEQFF. DNA for the CDR3: TGTACCAGCAGCTTCTCCGGGGCCTCAGACAATGAGCAGTTCTTC. The V call is TRBV7-9, the J call TRBJ2-1; D tentatively reads TRBD1 or TRBD2 (5 bases each). The length of the CDR3 is 15 residues. Germline V CDR1 and CDR2: SEHNR, FQNEAQ (reference sequence).

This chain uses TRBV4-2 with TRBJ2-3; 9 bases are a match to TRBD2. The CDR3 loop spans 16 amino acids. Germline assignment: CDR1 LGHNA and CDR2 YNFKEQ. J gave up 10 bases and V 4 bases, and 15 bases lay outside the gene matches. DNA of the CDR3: TGTGCCAGCAGCCCGCGTATAGGTAGCGGGAGAGGTTCGCAGTATTTT. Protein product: CASSPRIGSGRGSQYF.

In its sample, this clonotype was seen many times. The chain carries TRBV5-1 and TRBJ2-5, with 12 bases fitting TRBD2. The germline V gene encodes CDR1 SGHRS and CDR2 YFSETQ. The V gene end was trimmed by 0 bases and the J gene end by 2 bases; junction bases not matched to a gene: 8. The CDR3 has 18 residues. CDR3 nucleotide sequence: TGCGCCAGCAGCTTGGTTCGACTAGCGGGAGTAGGACAAGAGACCCAGTACTTC. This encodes CASSLVRLAGVGQETQYF.

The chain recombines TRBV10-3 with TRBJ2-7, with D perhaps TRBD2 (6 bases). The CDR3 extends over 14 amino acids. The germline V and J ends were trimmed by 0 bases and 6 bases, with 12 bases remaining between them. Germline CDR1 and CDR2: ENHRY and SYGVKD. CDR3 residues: CAISESGLGGEQYF. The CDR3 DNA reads TGTGCCATCAGTGAGTCCGGATTGGGGGGCGAGCAGTACTTC.

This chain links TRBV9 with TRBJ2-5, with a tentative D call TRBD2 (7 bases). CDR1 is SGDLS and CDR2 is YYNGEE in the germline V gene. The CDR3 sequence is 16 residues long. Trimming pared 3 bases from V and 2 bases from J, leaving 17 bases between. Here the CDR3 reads CASSEGGASGQETQYF. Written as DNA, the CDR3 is TGTGCCAGCAGCGAGGGGGGTGCTAGCGGACAAGAGACCCAGTACTTC.

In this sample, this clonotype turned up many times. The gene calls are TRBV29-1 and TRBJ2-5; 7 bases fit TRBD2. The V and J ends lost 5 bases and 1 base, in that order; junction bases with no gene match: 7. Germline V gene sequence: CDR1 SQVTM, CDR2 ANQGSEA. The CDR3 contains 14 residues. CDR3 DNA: TGCAGCGTTAAATGGAGCGGGATCCAAGAGACCCAGTACTTC. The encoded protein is CSVKWSGIQETQYF.

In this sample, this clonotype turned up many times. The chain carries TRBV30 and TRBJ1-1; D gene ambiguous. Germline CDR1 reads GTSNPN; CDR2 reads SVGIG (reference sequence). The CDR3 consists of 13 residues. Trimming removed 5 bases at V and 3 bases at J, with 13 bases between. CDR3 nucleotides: TGTGCCTGGTGGGAGCCAGGCGACACTGAAGCTTTCTTT. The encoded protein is CAWWEPGDTEAFF.

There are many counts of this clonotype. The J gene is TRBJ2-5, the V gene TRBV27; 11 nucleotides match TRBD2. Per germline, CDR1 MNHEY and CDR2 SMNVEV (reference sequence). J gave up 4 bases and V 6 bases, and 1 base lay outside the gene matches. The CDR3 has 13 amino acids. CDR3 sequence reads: CASRLAGVETQYF. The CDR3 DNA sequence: TGTGCCAGCAGACTAGCGGGGGTAGAGACCCAGTACTTC.

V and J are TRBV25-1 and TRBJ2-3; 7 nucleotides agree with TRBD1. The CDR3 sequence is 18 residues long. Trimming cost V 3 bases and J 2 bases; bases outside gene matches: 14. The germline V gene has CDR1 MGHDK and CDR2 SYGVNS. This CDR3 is CASSELSGWDSPTDTQYF. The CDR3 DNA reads TGTGCCAGCAGTGAGTTATCGGGTTGGGACAGCCCCACAGATACGCAGTATTTT.

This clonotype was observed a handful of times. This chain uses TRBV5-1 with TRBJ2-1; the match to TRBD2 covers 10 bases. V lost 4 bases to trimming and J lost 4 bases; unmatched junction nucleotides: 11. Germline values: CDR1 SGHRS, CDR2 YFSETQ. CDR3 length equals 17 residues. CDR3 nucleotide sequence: TGCGCCAGCAGCCAAGCCTACAGGACTAGCGGTTACAATGAGCAGTTCTTC. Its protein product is CASSQAYRTSGYNEQFF.

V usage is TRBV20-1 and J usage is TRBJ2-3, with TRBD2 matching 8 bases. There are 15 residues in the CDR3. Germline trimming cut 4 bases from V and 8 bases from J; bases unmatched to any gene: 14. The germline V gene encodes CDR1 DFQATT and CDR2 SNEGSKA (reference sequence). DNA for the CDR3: TGCAGTGCTAACTCACTAGCGGACCCTCGGAGTACGCAGTATTTT. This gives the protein CSANSLADPRSTQYF.

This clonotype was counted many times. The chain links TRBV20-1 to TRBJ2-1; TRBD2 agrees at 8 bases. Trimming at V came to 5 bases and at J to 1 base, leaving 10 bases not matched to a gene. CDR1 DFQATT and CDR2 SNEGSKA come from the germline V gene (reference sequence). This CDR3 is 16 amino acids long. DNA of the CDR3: TGCAGTGCTGGCACCCAACTAGCGGATTCCTACAATGAGCAGTTCTTC. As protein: CSAGTQLADSYNEQFF.

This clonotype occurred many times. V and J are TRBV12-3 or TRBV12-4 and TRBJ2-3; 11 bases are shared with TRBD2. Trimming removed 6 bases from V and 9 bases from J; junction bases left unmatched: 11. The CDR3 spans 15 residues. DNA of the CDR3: TGTGCCAGCAGCTTGACTAGCGGGGCCCTAGGGACGCAGTATTTT. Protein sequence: CASSLTSGALGTQYF.

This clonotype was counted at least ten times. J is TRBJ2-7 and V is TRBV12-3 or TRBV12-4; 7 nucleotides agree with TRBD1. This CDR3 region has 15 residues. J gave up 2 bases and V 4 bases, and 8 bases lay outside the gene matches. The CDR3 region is CASSWTGQEAYEQYF. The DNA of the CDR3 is TGTGCCAGCAGTTGGACCGGACAGGAGGCCTACGAGCAGTACTTC.

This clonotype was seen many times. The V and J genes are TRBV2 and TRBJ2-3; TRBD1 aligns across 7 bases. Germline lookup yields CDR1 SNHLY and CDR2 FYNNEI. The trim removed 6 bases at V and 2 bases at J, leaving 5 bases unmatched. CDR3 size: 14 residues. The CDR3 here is CASRDRSPTDTQYF. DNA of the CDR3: TGTGCCAGCAGGGACAGGTCCCCCACAGATACGCAGTATTTT.

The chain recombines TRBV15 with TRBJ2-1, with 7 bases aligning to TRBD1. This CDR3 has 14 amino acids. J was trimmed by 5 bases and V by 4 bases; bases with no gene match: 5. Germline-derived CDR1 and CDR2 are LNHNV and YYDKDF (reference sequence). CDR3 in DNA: TGTGCCACCAGCATCATGGGACAGCACAATGAGCAGTTCTTC. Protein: CATSIMGQHNEQFF.

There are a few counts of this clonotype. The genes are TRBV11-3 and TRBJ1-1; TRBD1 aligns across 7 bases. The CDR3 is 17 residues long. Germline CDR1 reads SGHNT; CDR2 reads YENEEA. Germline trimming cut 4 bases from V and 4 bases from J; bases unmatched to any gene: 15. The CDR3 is CASSSNFLPGQITEAFF. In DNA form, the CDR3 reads TGTGCCAGCAGCTCAAATTTCCTGCCGGGACAGATCACTGAAGCTTTCTTT.

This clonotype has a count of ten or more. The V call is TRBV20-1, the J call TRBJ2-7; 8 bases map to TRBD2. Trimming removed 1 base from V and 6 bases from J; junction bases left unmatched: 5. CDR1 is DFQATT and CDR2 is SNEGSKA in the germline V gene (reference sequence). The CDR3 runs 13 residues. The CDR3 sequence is CSARGRSGGEQYF. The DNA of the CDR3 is TGCAGTGCTAGAGGTCGCAGCGGGGGCGAGCAGTACTTC.

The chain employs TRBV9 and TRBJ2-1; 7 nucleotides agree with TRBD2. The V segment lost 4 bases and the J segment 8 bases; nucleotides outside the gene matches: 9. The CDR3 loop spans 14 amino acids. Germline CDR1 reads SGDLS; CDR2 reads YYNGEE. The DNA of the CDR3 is TGTGCCAGCAGCATCAGCGTCCGGGGGGATGAGCAGTTCTTC. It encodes CASSISVRGDEQFF.

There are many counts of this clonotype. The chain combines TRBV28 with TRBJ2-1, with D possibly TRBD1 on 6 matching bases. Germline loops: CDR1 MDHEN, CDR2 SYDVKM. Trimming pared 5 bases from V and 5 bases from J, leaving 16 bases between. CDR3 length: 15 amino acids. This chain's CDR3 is CASSSLGTTDNEQFF. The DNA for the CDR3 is TGTGCCAGCAGTAGCCTCGGGACAACCGACAATGAGCAGTTCTTC.

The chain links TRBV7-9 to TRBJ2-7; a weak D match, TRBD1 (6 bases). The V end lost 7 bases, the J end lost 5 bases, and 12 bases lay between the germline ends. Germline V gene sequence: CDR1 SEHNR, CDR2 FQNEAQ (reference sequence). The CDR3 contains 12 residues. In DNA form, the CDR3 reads TGTGCCAGCAAAGGAAAGGGGGACGAGCAGTACTTC. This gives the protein CASKGKGDEQYF. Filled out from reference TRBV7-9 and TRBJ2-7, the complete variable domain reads DTGVSQNPRHKITKRGQNVTFRCDPISEHNRLYWYRQTLGQGPEFLTYFQNEAQLEKSRLLSDRFSAERPKGSFSTLEIQRTEQGDSAMYLCASKGKGDEQYFGPGTRLTVT.

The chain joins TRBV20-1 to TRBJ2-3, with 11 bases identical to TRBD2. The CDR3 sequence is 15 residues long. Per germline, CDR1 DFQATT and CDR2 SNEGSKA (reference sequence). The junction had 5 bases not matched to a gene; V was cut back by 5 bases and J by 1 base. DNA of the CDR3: TGCAGTGCTGAACCGGGACTAGCGGGCACAGATACGCAGTATTTT. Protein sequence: CSAEPGLAGTDTQYF.